This TCR beta chain was observed in a study of shared clonotypes between healthy human individuals. TCRdb's table, derived via immunoSEQ multiplex PCR, lists solely in-frame clones and lacks some. Of more than 2 million clones detected, approximately 94% appear once; the ten largest clones hold about 1.1%. CD45RO-negative cells were positively selected for CCR7, leaving out terminally differentiated effector memory CD45RA+ cells. V lost 7 bases, J lost 0 bases, and 13 bases lay in between. The length of the CDR3 is 14 residues. Germline values: CDR1 MDHEN, CDR2 SYDVKM. The clonotype comes from a man in his late teens or twenties in good health. Sequenced sample: naive CD8+ T cells sorted from blood. V usage is TRBV28 and J usage is TRBJ2-7; a weak D match, TRBD1 (5 bases). CDR3 loop: CASNVDGHSYEQYF. In DNA form, the CDR3 reads TGTGCCAGCAACGTGGACGGACACTCCTACGAGCAGTACTTC.